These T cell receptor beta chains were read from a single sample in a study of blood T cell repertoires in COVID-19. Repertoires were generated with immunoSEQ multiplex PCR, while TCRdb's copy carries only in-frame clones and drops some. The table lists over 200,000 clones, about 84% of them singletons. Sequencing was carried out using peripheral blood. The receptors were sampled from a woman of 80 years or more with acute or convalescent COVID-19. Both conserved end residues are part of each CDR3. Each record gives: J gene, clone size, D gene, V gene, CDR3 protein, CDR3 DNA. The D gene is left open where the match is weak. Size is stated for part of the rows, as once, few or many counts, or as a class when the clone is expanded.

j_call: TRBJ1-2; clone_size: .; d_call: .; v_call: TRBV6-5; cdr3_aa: CASSLGRDGYTF; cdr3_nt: TGTGCCAGCAGTCTCGGGCGGGACGGCTACACCTTC
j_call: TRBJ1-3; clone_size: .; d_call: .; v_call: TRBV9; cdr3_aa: CASSPPVSSGNTIYF; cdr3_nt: TGTGCCAGCAGCCCCCCTGTGAGCTCTGGAAACACCATATATTTT
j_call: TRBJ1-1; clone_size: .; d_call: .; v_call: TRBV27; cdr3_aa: CASSLFREGTTEAFF; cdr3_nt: TGTGCCAGCAGTTTATTTCGGGAGGGAACCACTGAAGCTTTCTTT
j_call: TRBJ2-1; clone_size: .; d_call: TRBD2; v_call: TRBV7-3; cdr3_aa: CASSHMTSGAYNEQFF; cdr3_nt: TGTGCCAGCAGCCACATGACTAGCGGAGCGTACAATGAGCAGTTCTTC
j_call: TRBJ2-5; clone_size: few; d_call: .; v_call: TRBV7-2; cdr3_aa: CASSLGGPSSGTQYF; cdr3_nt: TGTGCCAGCAGCTTAGGGGGGCCCTCAAGCGGGACCCAGTACTTC
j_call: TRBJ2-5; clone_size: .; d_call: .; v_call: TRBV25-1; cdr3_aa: CASSEPPSGPETQYF; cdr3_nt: TGTGCCAGCAGTGAACCCCCTTCAGGGCCAGAGACCCAGTACTTC
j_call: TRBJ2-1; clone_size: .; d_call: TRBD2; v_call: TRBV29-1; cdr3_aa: CSVARTSGRASNEQFF; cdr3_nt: TGCAGCGTGGCAAGGACTAGCGGGAGGGCCAGCAATGAGCAGTTCTTC
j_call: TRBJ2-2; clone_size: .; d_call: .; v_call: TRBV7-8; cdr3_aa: CASSLVPRGPDTGELFF; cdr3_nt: TGTGCCAGCAGCTTAGTTCCCCGCGGGCCGGACACCGGGGAGCTGTTTTTT
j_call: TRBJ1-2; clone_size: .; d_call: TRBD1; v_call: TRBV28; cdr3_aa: CASSPRPGQGSNGYTF; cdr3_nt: TGTGCCAGCAGTCCCCGACCGGGACAGGGAAGTAATGGCTACACCTTC
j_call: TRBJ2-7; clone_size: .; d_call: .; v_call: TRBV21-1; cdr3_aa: CASSKRGQAPALDEQYF; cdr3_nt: TGTGCCAGCAGCAAACGGGGACAGGCCCCAGCCCTCGACGAGCAGTACTTC